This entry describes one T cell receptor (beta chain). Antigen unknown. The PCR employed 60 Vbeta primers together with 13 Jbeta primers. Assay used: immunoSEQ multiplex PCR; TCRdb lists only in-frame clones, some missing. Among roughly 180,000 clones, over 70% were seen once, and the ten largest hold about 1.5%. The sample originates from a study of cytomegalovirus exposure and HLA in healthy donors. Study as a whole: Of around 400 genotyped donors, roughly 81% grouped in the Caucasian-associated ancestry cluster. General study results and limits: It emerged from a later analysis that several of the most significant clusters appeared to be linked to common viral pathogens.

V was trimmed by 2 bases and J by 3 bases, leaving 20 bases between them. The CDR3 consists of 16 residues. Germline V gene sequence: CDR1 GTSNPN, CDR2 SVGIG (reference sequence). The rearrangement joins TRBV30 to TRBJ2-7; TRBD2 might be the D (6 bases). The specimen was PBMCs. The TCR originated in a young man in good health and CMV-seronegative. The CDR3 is CAWSFSPIAVGYEQYF. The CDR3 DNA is TGTGCCTGGAGTTTCTCCCCAATAGCGGTCGGCTACGAGCAGTACTTC.